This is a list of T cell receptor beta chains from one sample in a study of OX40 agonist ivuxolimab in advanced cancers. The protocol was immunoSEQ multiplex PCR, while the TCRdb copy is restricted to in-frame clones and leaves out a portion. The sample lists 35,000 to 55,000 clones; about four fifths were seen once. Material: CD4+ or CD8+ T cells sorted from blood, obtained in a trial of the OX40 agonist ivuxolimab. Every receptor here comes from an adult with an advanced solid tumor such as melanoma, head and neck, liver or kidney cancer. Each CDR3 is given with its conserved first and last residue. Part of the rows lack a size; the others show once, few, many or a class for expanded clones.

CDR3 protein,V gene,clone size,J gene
CATGTGLYYEQYF,TRBV19,-,TRBJ2-7
CASRTLGHIQYF,TRBV10-1,-,TRBJ2-4
CASSGMGNYGYTF,TRBV2,-,TRBJ1-2
CASSHDGRNTEAFF,TRBV7-9,-,TRBJ1-1
CASSLGRSDGDTQYF,TRBV6-5,-,TRBJ2-3
CASSFFSDRSYEQYF,TRBV28,-,TRBJ2-7
CASSLDANGEAFF,TRBV11-2,-,TRBJ1-1
CASRGGGKTQYF,TRBV19,-,TRBJ2-5
CASSLIHMNTEAFF,TRBV28,-,TRBJ1-1
CASSPTEIGDALAKNIQYF,TRBV7-7,-,TRBJ2-4
CASSRRGLNTEAFF,TRBV13,once,TRBJ1-1
CASDIGTSGIIWGEQFF,TRBV11-3,-,TRBJ2-1
CASSPWDSSTDTQYF,TRBV14,-,TRBJ2-3
CASSLSGYEQYF,TRBV7-6,-,TRBJ2-7
CASSQEGRVNEKLFF,TRBV4-2,-,TRBJ1-4
CASSPGVAGYTF,TRBV6-6,-,TRBJ1-2
CASSEAPVYEQYF,TRBV2,-,TRBJ2-7
CASSPDYEQYF,TRBV5-5,-,TRBJ2-7
CASSPTGDTYNEQFF,TRBV19,-,TRBJ2-1
CASSFPLTSGGANTGELFF,TRBV9,-,TRBJ2-2
CASSSGGALETQYF,TRBV27,-,TRBJ2-5
CASSEYPAQPEAFF,TRBV6-1,-,TRBJ1-1
CASSPPRDAFF,TRBV13,-,TRBJ1-1
CASSYRLYPYEQYF,TRBV6-5,-,TRBJ2-7
CASTSERIADTQYF,TRBV6-5,-,TRBJ2-3
CASSQAPWTSGTEFSYNEQFF,TRBV4-1,once,TRBJ2-1
CASRPGLLSSYEQYF,TRBV27,once,TRBJ2-7
CASSQGRGRETQYF,TRBV4-1,-,TRBJ2-5
CATSNRDRGYSNQPQHF,TRBV15,-,TRBJ1-5
CSVDVWRTQETQYF,TRBV29-1,-,TRBJ2-5
CASRYTAQGNTEAFF,TRBV6-5,-,TRBJ1-1
CASSGQGSYEQYF,TRBV27,-,TRBJ2-7
CASSSPVTGGYNSPLHF,TRBV28,-,TRBJ1-6
CASSRTSGRGNEQFF,TRBV6-5,-,TRBJ2-1
CASSQGAGDTEAFF,TRBV4-1,few,TRBJ1-1
CASSPDRPNTEAFF,TRBV28,-,TRBJ1-1
CASRTWSSGANVLTF,TRBV6-5,-,TRBJ2-6
CASRGTALTLANYGYTF,TRBV28,once,TRBJ1-2
CASSPASGSWSEQYF,TRBV19,-,TRBJ2-7
CASSLTATPNYGYTF,TRBV7-6,-,TRBJ1-2
CASSFWGIGDTQYF,TRBV7-9,few,TRBJ2-3